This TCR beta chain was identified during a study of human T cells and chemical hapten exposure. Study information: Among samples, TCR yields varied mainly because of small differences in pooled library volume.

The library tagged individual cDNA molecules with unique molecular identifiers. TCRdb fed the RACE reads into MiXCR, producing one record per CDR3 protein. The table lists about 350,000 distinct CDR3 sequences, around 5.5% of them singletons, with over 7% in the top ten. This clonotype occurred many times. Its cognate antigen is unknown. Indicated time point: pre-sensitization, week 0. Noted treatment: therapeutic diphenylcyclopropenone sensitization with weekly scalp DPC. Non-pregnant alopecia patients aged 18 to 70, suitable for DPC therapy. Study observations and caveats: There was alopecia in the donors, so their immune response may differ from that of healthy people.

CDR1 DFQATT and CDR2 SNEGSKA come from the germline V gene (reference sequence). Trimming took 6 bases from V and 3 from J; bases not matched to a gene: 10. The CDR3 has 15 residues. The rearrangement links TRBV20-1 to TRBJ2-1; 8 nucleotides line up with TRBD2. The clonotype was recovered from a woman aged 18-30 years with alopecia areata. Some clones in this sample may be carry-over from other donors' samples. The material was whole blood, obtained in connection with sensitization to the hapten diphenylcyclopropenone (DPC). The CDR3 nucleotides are TGCAGTGCCCCTCCCGCAGCGGGGGACTACAATGAGCAGTTCTTC. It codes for CSAPPAAGDYNEQFF.